This T cell receptor beta chain was observed in a study of blood T cells in healthy people across ages. Germline assignment: CDR1 DFQATT and CDR2 SNEGSKA (reference sequence). The ends were cut back, 3 bases at V and 3 bases at J, with 12 bases in the middle. CDR3 length: 13 amino acids. Researchers report isolating at least 6.5 million PBMCs per sample. Together with a sample-barcoded 5' primer, a J-beta primer mix was included in a second PCR lasting roughly 7 to 11 cycles. TCRdb re-called the 5' RACE reads through MiXCR, storing one row per CDR3 protein. Of some 700,000 distinct CDR3 sequences listed, around 46% are singletons.

The V and J genes are TRBV20-1 and TRBJ2-7, with no clear D. The sequenced sample consisted of blood. The origin of this receptor is a woman aged 60-75 years in good health. The CDR3 DNA is TGCAGTGCTAGGGGTGCCAGACTCTACGAGCAGTACTTC. It translates to CSARGARLYEQYF.